Listed below are T cell receptor beta chains from one sample, sequenced in a study. One entry per CDR3 protein results from TCRdb running MiXCR on the 5' RACE reads. The sample has over 45,000 distinct CDR3 sequences, about 26% seen once. The sequenced sample was tumor-infiltrating Tregs sorted from the breast tumor. The receptor source for this set is a female donor with breast cancer. Both conserved end residues are part of each CDR3. Fields, in order: J gene, clone size, V gene, D gene, CDR3 DNA, CDR3 protein. A D gene is named only where the DNA matches it firmly. Clone size is shown for a subset of rows, as once, few, many or a class of expanded clone.

J gene: TRBJ2-6
clone size: -
V gene: TRBV6-1
D gene: TRBD2
CDR3 DNA: TGTGCCAGCAGTGAATTGTTAGGGAGGGGCTCTGGGACCAATGTCCTGACTTTC
CDR3 protein: CASSELLGRGSGTNVLTF

J gene: TRBJ2-1
clone size: few
V gene: TRBV7-9
D gene: -
CDR3 DNA: TGTGCCAGCAGCGGTGGTGAAGGTTTCGGGCTAGCGAGAGACAATGAGCAGTTCTTC
CDR3 protein: CASSGGEGFGLARDNEQFF

J gene: TRBJ1-4
clone size: many
V gene: TRBV4-1
D gene: TRBD1
CDR3 DNA: TGCGCCAGCAGCCGAATACAGGGGGCGAATGAAAAACTGTTTTTT
CDR3 protein: CASSRIQGANEKLFF

J gene: TRBJ2-1
clone size: -
V gene: TRBV4-3
D gene: -
CDR3 DNA: TGCACCAGCAGCCAATACGGTAGGGGAAATGAGCAGTTCTTC
CDR3 protein: CTSSQYGRGNEQFF

J gene: TRBJ2-5
clone size: many
V gene: TRBV20-1
D gene: -
CDR3 DNA: TGCAGTGCTAGAGACGACAAGGATCAAGAGACCCAGTACTTC
CDR3 protein: CSARDDKDQETQYF

J gene: TRBJ1-5
clone size: many
V gene: TRBV3-1
D gene: -
CDR3 DNA: TGTGCCAGCAGCCAAGGAGGGGGCAATCAGCCCCAGCATTTT
CDR3 protein: CASSQGGGNQPQHF

J gene: TRBJ1-1
clone size: -
V gene: TRBV20-1
D gene: TRBD1
CDR3 DNA: TGCAGTGCTTCCCGACAGGGGTGGAGCACTGAAGCTTTCTTT
CDR3 protein: CSASRQGWSTEAFF

J gene: TRBJ2-7
clone size: -
V gene: TRBV6-2/TRBV6-3
D gene: -
CDR3 DNA: TGTGCCAGCAGTTACAACAGAGGCTACGAGCAGTACTTC
CDR3 protein: CASSYNRGYEQYF

J gene: TRBJ2-3
clone size: few
V gene: TRBV18
D gene: TRBD1
CDR3 DNA: TGTGCCAGCTCACCGCCGGGACAGGGGGTGTTATCGCTGTATTTT
CDR3 protein: CASSPPGQGVLSLYF

J gene: TRBJ2-2
clone size: few
V gene: TRBV20-1
D gene: -
CDR3 DNA: TGCAGTGCTAGAGTGGCCTGGGGCGGATTAAGGGAGCTGTTTTTT
CDR3 protein: CSARVAWGGLRELFF

J gene: TRBJ1-5
clone size: many
V gene: TRBV6-2/TRBV6-3
D gene: -
CDR3 DNA: TGTGCCAGCAGTTACCTGGCATCGCCCCAGCATTTT
CDR3 protein: CASSYLASPQHF

J gene: TRBJ1-4
clone size: many
V gene: TRBV4-1
D gene: -
CDR3 DNA: TGCGCCAGCAGCCAAGACAGGGTCGGTGGTGAAAAACTGTTTTTT
CDR3 protein: CASSQDRVGGEKLFF

J gene: TRBJ1-2
clone size: many
V gene: TRBV20-1
D gene: -
CDR3 DNA: TGCAGTCAGTCGATGGGTAGGGGGGCAGGCTATGGCTACACCTTC
CDR3 protein: CSQSMGRGAGYGYTF

J gene: TRBJ1-1
clone size: many
V gene: TRBV5-5
D gene: -
CDR3 DNA: TGTGCCAGCAGCCGCCGGGACACCTACGGGGATGAAGCTTTCTTT
CDR3 protein: CASSRRDTYGDEAFF

J gene: TRBJ2-1
clone size: few
V gene: TRBV7-2
D gene: -
CDR3 DNA: TGTGCCAGCAGCTTCAGTTCAGGCAATGAGCAGTTCTTC
CDR3 protein: CASSFSSGNEQFF

J gene: TRBJ2-3
clone size: -
V gene: TRBV6-5
D gene: TRBD2
CDR3 DNA: TGTGCCAGCAGTTACCGGCGGGGGGGCGGAGATACGCAGTATTTT
CDR3 protein: CASSYRRGGGDTQYF